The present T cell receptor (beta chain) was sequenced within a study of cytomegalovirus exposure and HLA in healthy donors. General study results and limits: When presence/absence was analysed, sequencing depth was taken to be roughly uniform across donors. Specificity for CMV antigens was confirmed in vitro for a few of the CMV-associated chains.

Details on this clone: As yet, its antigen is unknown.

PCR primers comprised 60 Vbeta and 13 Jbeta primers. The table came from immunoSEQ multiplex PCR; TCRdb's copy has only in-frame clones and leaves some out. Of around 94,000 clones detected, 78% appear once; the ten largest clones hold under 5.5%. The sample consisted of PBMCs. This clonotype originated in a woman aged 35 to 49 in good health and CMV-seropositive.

The CDR3: CASSERLAGVYEQYF. In DNA form, the CDR3 reads TGTGCCAGCAGTGAAAGACTAGCGGGAGTCTACGAGCAGTACTTC. The chain carries TRBV2 and TRBJ2-7; 12 nucleotides line up with TRBD2. CDR3 length: 15 amino acids. Trimming took 2 bases from V and 3 from J; bases not matched to a gene: 2. Germline V lookup: CDR1 SNHLY, CDR2 FYNNEI.